These T cell receptor beta chains were read from a single sample in a study of T-cell memory formation after mild COVID-19. Each CDR3 protein gets one entry after TCRdb re-called the 5' RACE reads with MiXCR. Altogether hundreds of thousands of distinct CDR3 sequences are present, roughly 15% being singletons, with the ten largest covering roughly 21%. Sequenced input: PBMCs or a T cell subset sorted from them (not recorded which). The receptor set was obtained from a young man who had mild COVID-19 (a few samples of this study predate the infection). Cell type and time point are not known. CDR3s include the opening cysteine and the closing phenylalanine or tryptophan. D genes are given only for firm matches. Clone size is given for some rows only: seen once, a few or many times, or a class if the clone is expanded.

d_call: TRBD1; clone_size: few; v_call: TRBV5-1; j_call: TRBJ2-3; cdr3_aa: CASRQGAMTDTQYF; cdr3_nt: TGCGCCAGCAGACAGGGGGCTATGACAGATACGCAGTATTTT
d_call: NA; clone_size: few; v_call: TRBV20-1; j_call: TRBJ1-2; cdr3_aa: CSARDAGTEEARGYTF; cdr3_nt: TGCAGTGCTAGAGATGCCGGGACGGAAGAGGCCCGTGGCTACACCTTC
d_call: NA; clone_size: few; v_call: TRBV14; j_call: TRBJ2-5; cdr3_aa: CASSPRDWTLQETQYF; cdr3_nt: TGTGCCAGCAGCCCACGGGACTGGACTCTACAAGAGACCCAGTACTTC
d_call: NA; clone_size: few; v_call: TRBV12-3/TRBV12-4; j_call: TRBJ1-1; cdr3_aa: CASSYSLNTEAFF; cdr3_nt: TGTGCCAGCAGTTACAGCCTGAACACTGAAGCTTTCTTT
d_call: NA; clone_size: NA; v_call: TRBV20-1; j_call: TRBJ2-3; cdr3_aa: CSASRSSDTQYF; cdr3_nt: TGCAGTGCTAGTCGGAGTTCAGATACGCAGTATTTT
d_call: NA; clone_size: NA; v_call: TRBV29-1; j_call: TRBJ2-7; cdr3_aa: CSVRDAYEQYF; cdr3_nt: TGCAGCGTCAGGGACGCCTACGAGCAGTACTTC
d_call: NA; clone_size: few; v_call: TRBV19; j_call: TRBJ2-3; cdr3_aa: CATGSTDTQYF; cdr3_nt: TGTGCCACGGGGAGCACAGATACGCAGTATTTT
d_call: NA; clone_size: few; v_call: TRBV29-1; j_call: TRBJ2-7; cdr3_aa: CSAALLSYEQYF; cdr3_nt: TGCAGCGCAGCCCTCCTTTCCTACGAGCAGTACTTC
d_call: TRBD1; clone_size: few; v_call: TRBV3-1; j_call: TRBJ1-1; cdr3_aa: CASSPSTGHTEAFF; cdr3_nt: TGTGCCAGCAGCCCTTCGACAGGGCACACTGAAGCTTTCTTT
d_call: TRBD1; clone_size: NA; v_call: TRBV9; j_call: TRBJ2-2; cdr3_aa: CASSVGPGTGGTGELFF; cdr3_nt: TGTGCCAGCAGCGTAGGCCCCGGGACAGGGGGGACCGGGGAGCTGTTTTTT
d_call: TRBD2; clone_size: NA; v_call: TRBV9; j_call: TRBJ2-2; cdr3_aa: CASSIRGDANTGELFF; cdr3_nt: TGTGCCAGCAGCATACGGGGGGACGCGAACACCGGGGAGCTGTTTTTT
d_call: NA; clone_size: many; v_call: TRBV5-1; j_call: TRBJ2-3; cdr3_aa: CASSPGAMATDTQYF; cdr3_nt: TGCGCCAGCAGCCCGGGGGCCATGGCGACAGATACGCAGTATTTT
d_call: TRBD2; clone_size: many; v_call: TRBV5-4; j_call: TRBJ2-1; cdr3_aa: CASSETSGGENEQFF; cdr3_nt: TGTGCCAGCAGCGAGACTAGCGGGGGGGAAAATGAGCAGTTCTTC
d_call: NA; clone_size: many; v_call: TRBV5-6; j_call: TRBJ1-2; cdr3_aa: CASSPMQSNYGYTF; cdr3_nt: TGTGCCAGCAGCCCTATGCAGTCTAACTATGGCTACACCTTC
d_call: NA; clone_size: few; v_call: TRBV29-1; j_call: TRBJ2-3; cdr3_aa: CSVPITDTQYF; cdr3_nt: TGCAGCGTTCCGATCACAGATACGCAGTATTTT
d_call: TRBD1; clone_size: NA; v_call: TRBV4-2; j_call: TRBJ1-1; cdr3_aa: CASSRTGQGRTEAFF; cdr3_nt: TGTGCCAGCAGCCGAACGGGACAGGGGCGGACTGAAGCTTTCTTT
d_call: NA; clone_size: NA; v_call: TRBV20-1; j_call: TRBJ1-2; cdr3_aa: CSAKYQSYGYTF; cdr3_nt: TGCAGTGCTAAGTACCAGAGCTATGGCTACACCTTC
d_call: TRBD2; clone_size: NA; v_call: TRBV7-9; j_call: TRBJ2-1; cdr3_aa: CASSPGWTSGGTGRFF; cdr3_nt: TGTGCCAGCAGCCCCGGGTGGACTAGCGGGGGAACCGGGCGGTTCTTC
d_call: NA; clone_size: few; v_call: TRBV12-3/TRBV12-4; j_call: TRBJ1-1; cdr3_aa: CASSYTGLMNTEAFF; cdr3_nt: TGTGCCAGCAGTTATACAGGGCTCATGAACACTGAAGCTTTCTTT
d_call: TRBD1; clone_size: few; v_call: TRBV4-1; j_call: TRBJ2-1; cdr3_aa: CASSQSEGAGEQFF; cdr3_nt: TGCGCCAGCAGCCAATCCGAGGGGGCCGGTGAGCAGTTCTTC
d_call: NA; clone_size: NA; v_call: TRBV6-5; j_call: TRBJ1-2; cdr3_aa: CASWGLNYGYTF; cdr3_nt: TGTGCCAGTTGGGGGCTTAACTATGGCTACACCTTC
d_call: NA; clone_size: few; v_call: TRBV29-1; j_call: TRBJ1-2; cdr3_aa: CSVERNQEGMRGYTF; cdr3_nt: TGCAGCGTTGAAAGAAACCAGGAGGGTATGAGGGGCTACACCTTC
d_call: NA; clone_size: NA; v_call: TRBV29-1; j_call: TRBJ2-1; cdr3_aa: CSSGDTSYNEQFF; cdr3_nt: TGCAGCTCCGGGGACACCTCCTACAATGAGCAGTTCTTC
d_call: NA; clone_size: many; v_call: TRBV9; j_call: TRBJ2-7; cdr3_aa: CASSVGQGLTYEQYF; cdr3_nt: TGTGCCAGCAGCGTAGGGCAGGGCTTAACCTACGAGCAGTACTTC
d_call: TRBD2; clone_size: NA; v_call: TRBV7-3; j_call: TRBJ2-3; cdr3_aa: CASSWGLASTDTQYF; cdr3_nt: TGTGCCAGCAGCTGGGGACTAGCTAGCACAGATACGCAGTATTTT
d_call: NA; clone_size: NA; v_call: TRBV12-3/TRBV12-4; j_call: TRBJ1-2; cdr3_aa: CASNNREGPGGYTF; cdr3_nt: TGTGCCAGCAATAACAGGGAGGGTCCAGGGGGCTACACCTTC
d_call: TRBD1; clone_size: few; v_call: TRBV6-2/TRBV6-3; j_call: TRBJ1-2; cdr3_aa: CASSYSRDRPSYGYTF; cdr3_nt: TGTGCCAGCAGTTACTCGAGGGACAGACCTTCCTATGGCTACACCTTC
d_call: NA; clone_size: few; v_call: TRBV4-3; j_call: TRBJ2-3; cdr3_aa: CASPPAASTDTQYF; cdr3_nt: TGCGCCAGTCCCCCTGCGGCTAGCACAGATACGCAGTATTTT
d_call: NA; clone_size: few; v_call: TRBV10-3; j_call: TRBJ1-1; cdr3_aa: CAISDPTEAFF; cdr3_nt: TGTGCCATCAGTGATCCCACTGAAGCTTTCTTT
d_call: NA; clone_size: NA; v_call: TRBV28; j_call: TRBJ2-2; cdr3_aa: CATQTAQQGSGELFF; cdr3_nt: TGTGCCACCCAAACCGCCCAACAGGGCAGCGGGGAGCTGTTTTTT
d_call: TRBD2; clone_size: many; v_call: TRBV11-1; j_call: TRBJ2-3; cdr3_aa: CASSPHGLAGGPSTDTQYF; cdr3_nt: TGTGCCAGCAGCCCGCACGGACTAGCGGGGGGACCTAGCACAGATACGCAGTATTTT
d_call: TRBD2; clone_size: many; v_call: TRBV4-1; j_call: TRBJ2-3; cdr3_aa: CASSLSGTSSDTQYF; cdr3_nt: TGCGCCAGCAGCCTTTCGGGGACTAGTTCGGATACGCAGTATTTT
d_call: TRBD1; clone_size: NA; v_call: TRBV7-6; j_call: TRBJ2-3; cdr3_aa: CASSLAQRGRSTDTQYF; cdr3_nt: TGTGCCAGCAGCTTAGCGCAGAGGGGGCGAAGCACAGATACGCAGTATTTT
d_call: TRBD2; clone_size: few; v_call: TRBV20-1; j_call: TRBJ2-3; cdr3_aa: CSAQAGTTDTQYF; cdr3_nt: TGCAGTGCCCAAGCGGGGACCACAGATACGCAGTATTTT
d_call: NA; clone_size: NA; v_call: TRBV28; j_call: TRBJ1-6; cdr3_aa: CASVVSGLYNSPLHF; cdr3_nt: TGTGCCAGCGTGGTTTCAGGCCTCTATAATTCACCCCTCCACTTT
d_call: NA; clone_size: few; v_call: TRBV5-5; j_call: TRBJ1-2; cdr3_aa: CASSQRGRQSHYGYTF; cdr3_nt: TGTGCCAGCAGCCAGAGGGGACGGCAATCCCACTATGGCTACACCTTC
d_call: TRBD1; clone_size: NA; v_call: TRBV12-3/TRBV12-4; j_call: TRBJ1-1; cdr3_aa: CASLRTGNTEAFF; cdr3_nt: TGTGCCAGCCTGAGGACAGGGAACACTGAAGCTTTCTTT
d_call: TRBD2; clone_size: NA; v_call: TRBV7-6; j_call: TRBJ2-3; cdr3_aa: CASSQILGRGNTDTQYF; cdr3_nt: TGTGCCAGCAGCCAGATCTTAGGGCGGGGGAACACAGATACGCAGTATTTT
d_call: TRBD1; clone_size: NA; v_call: TRBV7-9; j_call: TRBJ2-3; cdr3_aa: CASSGLRGPDTQYF; cdr3_nt: TGTGCCAGCAGCGGGCTGAGGGGGCCAGATACGCAGTATTTT
d_call: NA; clone_size: few; v_call: TRBV27; j_call: TRBJ2-7; cdr3_aa: CASSPWAGDYEQYF; cdr3_nt: TGTGCCAGCAGTCCCTGGGCCGGAGACTACGAGCAGTACTTC
d_call: NA; clone_size: NA; v_call: TRBV20-1; j_call: TRBJ2-3; cdr3_aa: CSARGPAGATDTQYF; cdr3_nt: TGCAGTGCTAGAGGTCCCGCGGGTGCCACAGATACGCAGTATTTT
d_call: NA; clone_size: many; v_call: TRBV7-6; j_call: TRBJ1-1; cdr3_aa: CASSLWGWNTEAFF; cdr3_nt: TGTGCCAGCAGCTTGTGGGGATGGAACACTGAAGCTTTCTTT
d_call: NA; clone_size: NA; v_call: TRBV20-1; j_call: TRBJ2-5; cdr3_aa: CSARAPRPQDEETQYF; cdr3_nt: TGCAGTGCTAGAGCCCCCCGGCCGCAAGACGAAGAGACCCAGTACTTC
d_call: TRBD1; clone_size: NA; v_call: TRBV27; j_call: TRBJ1-6; cdr3_aa: CASTAIRQGSSPLHF; cdr3_nt: TGTGCCAGCACCGCGATACGACAGGGGAGTTCACCCCTCCACTTT
d_call: NA; clone_size: few; v_call: TRBV3-1; j_call: TRBJ2-1; cdr3_aa: CASSQGGPYNEQFF; cdr3_nt: TGTGCCAGCAGCCAGGGGGGCCCATACAATGAGCAGTTCTTC
d_call: NA; clone_size: few; v_call: TRBV29-1; j_call: TRBJ1-4; cdr3_aa: CSVGHNGNEKLFF; cdr3_nt: TGCAGCGTTGGACACAACGGTAATGAAAAACTGTTTTTT
d_call: TRBD1; clone_size: NA; v_call: TRBV7-9; j_call: TRBJ2-7; cdr3_aa: CASSPTGNSYEQYF; cdr3_nt: TGTGCCAGCAGCCCGACAGGGAACTCCTACGAGCAGTACTTC
d_call: NA; clone_size: NA; v_call: TRBV7-2; j_call: TRBJ1-1; cdr3_aa: CASSPISLGAEAFF; cdr3_nt: TGTGCCAGCAGCCCAATCAGTTTGGGCGCTGAAGCTTTCTTT
d_call: NA; clone_size: NA; v_call: TRBV3-2; j_call: TRBJ1-5; cdr3_aa: CASSQDRGWRNQPQHF; cdr3_nt: TGTGCCAGCAGCCAAGATCGGGGATGGCGGAATCAGCCCCAGCATTTT
d_call: NA; clone_size: NA; v_call: TRBV12-3/TRBV12-4; j_call: TRBJ2-3; cdr3_aa: CASKPGLSTDTQYF; cdr3_nt: TGTGCCAGCAAACCGGGACTCAGCACAGATACGCAGTATTTT
d_call: NA; clone_size: few; v_call: TRBV20-1; j_call: TRBJ1-6; cdr3_aa: CSARVRGDERIGSPLHF; cdr3_nt: TGCAGTGCTCGAGTTCGAGGGGACGAAAGGATAGGTTCACCCCTCCACTTT
d_call: NA; clone_size: NA; v_call: TRBV7-8; j_call: TRBJ2-4; cdr3_aa: CASSLDVDLLAKNIQYF; cdr3_nt: TGTGCCAGCAGCTTGGATGTAGACCTTCTAGCCAAAAACATTCAGTACTTC
d_call: NA; clone_size: NA; v_call: TRBV7-9; j_call: TRBJ1-3; cdr3_aa: CASSLGQGGGNTIYF; cdr3_nt: TGTGCCAGCAGCTTAGGGCAGGGAGGTGGAAACACCATATATTTT